The next 23 T cell receptor beta chains were all read from a single sample in a study of blood T cell repertoires in COVID-19. Assay: immunoSEQ multiplex PCR; the TCRdb copy retains only in-frame clones and omits some. The data contain around 100,000 clones, around 93% of them singletons. The sequenced material came from peripheral blood. The receptors shown here come from a man in his fifties or sixties with acute or convalescent COVID-19.

The chain recombines TRBV2 with TRBJ2-5, with TRBD1 identical over 7 bases. The junction had 4 bases not matched to a gene; V was cut back by 6 bases and J by 3 bases. The CDR3 runs to 13 residues. CDR1 SNHLY and CDR2 FYNNEI come from the germline V gene. The CDR3 sequence: CASRWTGEETQYF. The DNA for the CDR3 is TGTGCCAGCAGATGGACAGGAGAAGAGACCCAGTACTTC.

The chain recombines TRBV6-2 or TRBV6-3 with TRBJ1-5; unclear D gene. Trimming left V 3 bases short and J 0 bases short, with 6 bases between. This CDR3 has 14 residues. Per the germline V gene, CDR1 is MNHEY and CDR2 is SVGEGT. CDR3 DNA: TGTGCCAGCAGTTATCCGTATAGCAATCAGCCCCAGCATTTT. Amino acid sequence: CASSYPYSNQPQHF.

DNA for the CDR3: TGTGCCAGCAGCCGGACTAGCGGGGGTTTGGATACGCAGTATTTT. Encoded protein: CASSRTSGGLDTQYF. The V gene is TRBV27, the J gene TRBJ2-3; TRBD2 agrees at 13 bases. The V segment lost 6 bases and the J segment 6 bases; nucleotides outside the gene matches: 6. Germline lookup yields CDR1 MNHEY and CDR2 SMNVEV (reference sequence). This CDR3 region has 15 residues.

This clone was observed once. The genes are TRBV7-2 and TRBJ1-5; the match to TRBD1 covers 9 bases. The CDR3 totals 14 residues. CDR1 SGHTA and CDR2 FQGNSA come from the germline V gene. Unmatched junction bases numbered 2, after V lost 5 bases and J lost 3 bases. Written as DNA, the CDR3 is TGTGCCAGCAGCCGGGACAGGGTCAATCAGCCCCAGCATTTT. Its translation is CASSRDRVNQPQHF.

In this sample, this clone turned up once. The chain employs TRBV4-1 and TRBJ1-2, with D unclear. Trimming pared 0 bases from V and 8 bases from J, leaving 16 bases between. Per germline, CDR1 MGHRA and CDR2 YSYEKL. The CDR3 has 15 amino acids. CDR3 protein: CASSQEPSPGRGYTF. DNA for the CDR3: TGCGCCAGCAGCCAAGAGCCTTCTCCGGGGAGAGGCTACACCTTC.

J is TRBJ2-5 and V is TRBV2; TRBD2 matches 8 bases. Trimming took 3 bases from V and 2 from J; bases not matched to a gene: 2. Germline V gives CDR1 SNHLY, CDR2 FYNNEI. This CDR3 spans 14 amino acids. CDR3 coding DNA: TGTGCCAGCAGTGACCCGGGGGGGCAAGAGACCCAGTACTTC. Its translation: CASSDPGGQETQYF.

The chain couples TRBV19 to TRBJ1-3; D gene unclear. This CDR3 region has 16 residues. Per the germline V gene, CDR1 is LNHDA and CDR2 is SQIVND (reference sequence). V dropped 4 bases and J dropped 0 bases, with 13 bases sitting between them. CDR3 sequence: CASSTLRGSSGNTIYF. The CDR3 nucleotides read TGTGCCAGTAGTACCCTGCGGGGAAGCTCTGGAAACACCATATATTTT.

V gene TRBV28 combines with J gene TRBJ1-4; 9 positions agree with TRBD1. J was trimmed by 5 bases and V by 6 bases; bases with no gene match: 4. The CDR3 length is 14 residues. CDR1 is MDHEN and CDR2 is SYDVKM in the germline V gene. CDR3 sequence (DNA): TGTGCCAGCAGGCGCGGGACAGGGAATGAAAAACTGTTTTTT. Translation: CASRRGTGNEKLFF.

The chain couples TRBV5-4 to TRBJ2-7; maybe TRBD2 (6 bases). With 3 bases removed from V and 2 bases from J, the gap between germline ends came to 12 bases. The CDR3 is 14 residues long. Germline lookup yields CDR1 SGHNT and CDR2 YYREEE (reference sequence). The CDR3 sequence: CASSSTGTPYEQYF. CDR3 nucleotide sequence: TGTGCCAGCAGCTCTACTGGGACTCCCTACGAGCAGTACTTC.

The J gene is TRBJ1-2, the V gene TRBV30; 8 bases match TRBD1. CDR1 GTSNPN and CDR2 SVGIG come from the germline V gene (reference sequence). The CDR3 extends over 13 amino acids. Trimming removed 3 bases from V and 8 bases from J; junction bases left unmatched: 8. CDR3 nucleotide sequence: TGTGCCTGGAGCAGATCGGACAGGGTCGGCTACACCTTC. Protein product: CAWSRSDRVGYTF.

This clone was seen just once. V and J are TRBV6-2 or TRBV6-3 and TRBJ1-6, with no clear D. Between the trimmed V and J ends, which lost 1 base and 11 bases, there was a span of 9 bases. This CDR3 is built from 13 residues. Per the germline V gene, CDR1 is MNHEY and CDR2 is SVGEGT. CDR3 amino acids: CASSYYLNPPLHF. The CDR3 DNA reads as TGTGCCAGCAGTTACTACCTAAACCCACCCCTCCACTTT.

CDR3 in DNA: TGTGCCAGCAGCTTGGGGGACAGGGGGCGGAAAGATACGCAGTATTTT. Its protein is CASSLGDRGRKDTQYF. The V and J genes are TRBV5-4 and TRBJ2-3, with TRBD1 matching 12 bases. With V trimmed by 0 bases and J by 5 bases, 4 bases remained unmatched. This CDR3 region has 16 residues. CDR1 and CDR2 from the germline V gene are SGHNT and YYREEE (reference sequence).

This rearrangement joins TRBV27 to TRBJ2-5, with 8 bases identical to TRBD1. The V segment lost 4 bases and the J segment 0 bases; nucleotides outside the gene matches: 4. CDR3 length: 15 amino acids. CDR1 MNHEY and CDR2 SMNVEV come from the germline V gene (reference sequence). CDR3 loop: CASSWDRRNQETQYF. The CDR3 coding sequence is TGTGCCAGCAGTTGGGACAGGCGAAACCAAGAGACCCAGTACTTC.

The chain has TRBV18 and TRBJ2-5; 11 bases line up with TRBD2. The J segment lost 3 bases and the V segment lost 5 bases, leaving 5 bases of the junction unmatched. CDR3 size: 15 residues. Germline CDR1 is KGHSH and CDR2 is LQKENI. In nucleotides, the CDR3 is TGTGCCAGCTCAGACACTAGCGGGGGAGAAGAGACCCAGTACTTC. Its translation is CASSDTSGGEETQYF.

This chain joins TRBV7-3 and TRBJ2-4; D may be TRBD2 (6 bases). The CDR3 covers 14 residues. CDR1 is SGHTA, CDR2 FQGTGA, per germline. V lost 3 bases, J lost 2 bases, and 8 bases lay in between. CDR3 nucleotide sequence: TGTGCCAGCAGCTTGGGGGGAACCAAAAACATTCAGTACTTC. It translates to CASSLGGTKNIQYF.

The V gene is TRBV5-1, the J gene TRBJ2-3; D is unclear. This CDR3 region has 15 residues. Germline V gives CDR1 SGHRS, CDR2 YFSETQ. Trimming took off 4 bases at V and 2 bases at J, with 14 bases between the two ends. CDR3 sequence reads: CASSPEVSSTDTQYF. CDR3 bases: TGCGCCAGCAGCCCTGAGGTGTCTTCCACAGATACGCAGTATTTT.

The V call is TRBV7-3, the J call TRBJ2-5, with 7 positions matching TRBD2. The V gene's germline CDR1 is SGHTA and CDR2 FQGTGA. Unmatched junction bases numbered 10, after V lost 2 bases and J lost 4 bases. This CDR3 contains 16 residues. The CDR3 DNA sequence: TGTGCCAGCAGCTTATCCGGGACTACCCTTGGAGAGACCCAGTACTTC. This encodes CASSLSGTTLGETQYF.

The rearrangement uses TRBV6-2 or TRBV6-3 and TRBJ1-1; 7 nucleotides align to TRBD1. This CDR3 is built from 17 residues. The V and J ends lost 2 bases and 1 base, in that order; junction bases with no gene match: 10. Germline V gives CDR1 MNHEY, CDR2 SVGEGT. The CDR3 reads CASSYPTGDKTNTEAFF. The CDR3 region has the DNA TGTGCCAGCAGTTACCCCACAGGGGACAAGACGAACACTGAAGCTTTCTTT.

This chain connects TRBV5-4 to TRBJ2-2; 11 bases map to TRBD1. This CDR3 region has 17 residues. The germline V gene encodes CDR1 SGHNT and CDR2 YYREEE (reference sequence). V trimming: 4 bases; J trimming: 7 bases; junction bases outside the gene matches: 12. The CDR3: CASSPGTGGLDSGELFF. In DNA, the CDR3 is TGTGCCAGCAGCCCCGGGACAGGGGGTCTGGACAGCGGGGAGCTGTTTTTT.

The V gene is TRBV6-6, the J gene TRBJ1-1; D may be TRBD1 (6 bases). The CDR3 spans 16 residues. Germline lookup yields CDR1 MNHNY and CDR2 SVGAGI (reference sequence). V lost 2 bases and J lost 3, with 16 bases in between. This chain's CDR3 is CASSYEGVLRDTEAFF. For the CDR3, the DNA is TGTGCCAGCAGTTACGAGGGGGTCCTTAGGGACACTGAAGCTTTCTTT.

The chain carries TRBV18 and TRBJ1-2; 7 bases map to TRBD1. The CDR3 sequence is 16 residues long. CDR1 KGHSH and CDR2 LQKENI come from the germline V gene. V lost 3 bases, J lost 5 bases, and 12 bases stayed unmatched. The CDR3: CASSPNLNRGTYGYTF. For the CDR3, the DNA is TGTGCCAGCTCACCGAACCTGAACAGGGGTACTTATGGCTACACCTTC.

This rearrangement joins TRBV5-1 to TRBJ1-2, with D perhaps TRBD1 (6 bases). This CDR3 spans 16 amino acids. Trimming took off 2 bases at V and 8 bases at J, with 22 bases between the two ends. Germline CDR1 is SGHRS and CDR2 is YFSETQ. CDR3 coding DNA: TGCGCCAGCAGCTTAGGGCAGGCGGGGGCCAAGAGCGGCTACACCTTC. It encodes CASSLGQAGAKSGYTF.

The genes are TRBV6-6 and TRBJ1-6, with 9 bases matching TRBD1. V shed 4 bases, J shed 9 bases, and the junction held 7 bases outside the gene matches. The CDR3 is made up of 15 amino acids. CDR1 and CDR2 (germline): MNHNY, SVGAGI (reference sequence). As DNA, the CDR3 is TGTGCCAGCAGTTCGCTAGGACAGGGGTTTTCACCCCTCCACTTT. Amino acids: CASSSLGQGFSPLHF.